Following are 10 T cell receptor beta chains from one sample sequenced in a study of cytomegalovirus exposure and HLA in healthy donors. The PCR was carried out with 60 Vbeta primers and 13 Jbeta primers. Some clones are missing from TCRdb's copy, which holds only in-frame ones; the method was immunoSEQ multiplex PCR. Among 100,000 to 150,000 clones listed, about four fifths were seen once. The sequencing input was PBMCs. These receptor sequences come from a man aged 40-49 years in good health and CMV-seronegative.

The chain uses TRBV19 and TRBJ1-6; tentatively, D is TRBD1 (6 bases). Germline lookup yields CDR1 LNHDA and CDR2 SQIVND (reference sequence). Trimming left V 8 bases short and J 7 bases short, with 12 bases between. The CDR3 is 13 residues long. The DNA for the CDR3 is TGTGCCAGTGGGGACAAACTCAATTCACCCCTCCACTTT. The encoded protein is CASGDKLNSPLHF.

This chain links TRBV2 with TRBJ2-3; TRBD2 aligns across 7 bases. The CDR3 consists of 14 residues. Trimming removed 7 bases from V and 0 bases from J; junction bases left unmatched: 4. Germline assignment: CDR1 SNHLY and CDR2 FYNNEI. The DNA for the CDR3 is TGTGCCAGCATGGGGGGGTTGAGCACAGATACGCAGTATTTT. Amino acid sequence: CASMGGLSTDTQYF.

This clone occurred a few times. The chain employs TRBV28 and TRBJ2-1; 8 bases are shared with TRBD1. Germline assignment: CDR1 MDHEN and CDR2 SYDVKM. The J segment lost 4 bases and the V segment lost 7 bases, leaving 6 bases of the junction unmatched. The CDR3 runs 14 residues. CDR3 sequence: CASNSRQGYNEQFF. The CDR3 DNA follows: TGTGCCAGCAACTCCCGACAGGGGTACAATGAGCAGTTCTTC.

V and J are TRBV27 and TRBJ2-7, with TRBD1 identical over 10 bases. The V gene's germline CDR1 is MNHEY and CDR2 SMNVEV (reference sequence). The length of the CDR3 is 15 residues. V trimming: 5 bases; J trimming: 3 bases; junction bases outside the gene matches: 7. The CDR3 coding sequence is TGTGCCAGCAGTCCATGGACAGGGGGTGGCTACGAGCAGTACTTC. Protein product: CASSPWTGGGYEQYF.

The gene calls are TRBV7-2 and TRBJ2-1; D perhaps matches TRBD1 (6 bases). V was cut by 8 bases and J by 6 bases, with 8 bases left in between. The CDR3 sequence is 11 residues long. Germline assignment: CDR1 SGHTA and CDR2 FQGNSA. The CDR3 bases are TGTGCCAGCGGCAGGGGCAATGAGCAGTTCTTC. Protein product: CASGRGNEQFF.

A few counts support this clone. This CDR3 is CASSPDRDTQYF. As DNA, the CDR3 is TGTGCCAGCTCACCTGACAGAGATACGCAGTATTTT. The genes are TRBV18 and TRBJ2-3, with a tentative D call TRBD1 (5 bases). From germline, CDR1 is KGHSH and CDR2 LQKENI. Trimming took off 3 bases at V and 5 bases at J, with 6 bases between the two ends. The CDR3 totals 12 residues.

CDR3 nucleotide sequence: TGTGCCTGGACCCCAGGGGCTGCAAACATTCAGTACTTC. Its translation: CAWTPGAANIQYF. J is TRBJ2-4 and V is TRBV30, with a weak D call TRBD1 (6 bases). The CDR3 is 13 residues long. Germline V gene lookup returns CDR1 GTSNPN and CDR2 SVGIG (reference sequence). V was clipped by 4 bases and J by 6 bases, with 13 bases between them.

The chain uses TRBV2 and TRBJ2-1, with 9 nucleotides matching TRBD1. The CDR3 runs 15 residues. Looked up from germline, CDR1 is SNHLY and CDR2 is FYNNEI. Trimming at V came to 6 bases and at J to 0 bases, leaving 3 bases not matched to a gene. CDR3: CASSPTGGSYNEQFF. CDR3 bases: TGTGCCAGCAGCCCGACAGGGGGCTCCTACAATGAGCAGTTCTTC.

The chain combines TRBV6-6 with TRBJ1-1; D gene uncertain. CDR1 MNHNY and CDR2 SVGAGI come from the germline V gene (reference sequence). CDR3 length equals 14 residues. V shed 3 bases and J shed 2 bases, with 10 bases lying between them. CDR3 sequence: CASSYTAINTEAFF. CDR3 coding DNA: TGTGCCAGCAGTTATACAGCAATCAACACTGAAGCTTTCTTT.

This clone was counted a single time. J is TRBJ2-5 and V is TRBV9, with 7 nucleotides matching TRBD1. V was pared by 4 bases and J by 6 bases, with 12 bases of the junction left unmatched. Germline-derived CDR1 and CDR2 are SGDLS and YYNGEE. The CDR3 loop spans 15 amino acids. CDR3 in DNA: TGTGCCAGCAGCCCAGAACCAGACAGGGTCCAGACCCAGTACTTC. This sequence encodes CASSPEPDRVQTQYF.